This T cell receptor beta chain was captured by sequencing in a study of glioma-infiltrating T cells. Study results and caveats: Shared blood CDR3 signature motifs marked patients with low tissue-blood divergence.

Germline V gene lookup returns CDR1 SQVTM and CDR2 ANQGSEA. The V gene end was trimmed by 6 bases and the J gene end by 1 base; junction bases not matched to a gene: 3. CDR3 size: 13 residues. Amplification of TCR alpha and beta CDR3 regions from RNA used iRepertoire nested multiplex PCR. In TCRdb, the multiplex PCR reads were re-called with MiXCR into one record per CDR3 protein. The data hold roughly 350,000 distinct CDR3 sequences, with roughly two fifths observed a single time. A remark on this clonotype: Antigen unknown.

The receptor comes from a human donor with low-grade glioma or glioblastoma, undergoing nonglioma brain surgery, or in good health (not recorded which). V usage is TRBV29-1 and J usage is TRBJ2-3; 8 nucleotides line up with TRBD1. Material: glioma tissue, nonneoplastic brain tissue, or PBMCs (not recorded which). The chain's CDR3 is CSVTDRGTDTQYF. The CDR3 region has the DNA TGCAGCGTAACGGACAGGGGCACAGATACGCAGTATTTT.